These 23 T cell receptor beta chains originate from one sample sequenced in a study of blood T cell repertoires in COVID-19. The assay was immunoSEQ multiplex PCR, and TCRdb's table has in-frame clones only and misses some. The data contain 300,000 to 350,000 clones, around 90% of them seen just once; the ten biggest clones take up about 2%. Sequencing input: peripheral blood. These receptor sequences come from a man aged 18 to 30 with active or convalescent COVID-19.

This clone appeared a single time. The V gene is TRBV27, the J gene TRBJ1-2, with 12 bases that match TRBD1. J was trimmed by 2 bases and V by 3 bases; bases with no gene match: 1. Germline V gene data show CDR1 as MNHEY and CDR2 as SMNVEV (reference sequence). CDR3 length equals 15 residues. CDR3 protein: CASSFGTGGNYGYTF. The CDR3 nucleotides are TGTGCCAGCAGTTTTGGGACAGGGGGCAACTATGGCTACACCTTC.

The chain combines TRBV7-2 with TRBJ2-2; weak D call: TRBD2 (6 bases). Germline CDR1 is SGHTA and CDR2 is FQGNSA. Trimming shortened V by 1 base and J by 5 bases, and 11 bases separated the two germline ends. The CDR3 sequence is 15 residues long. The CDR3 reads CASSLVQAGTGELFF. The DNA of the CDR3 is TGTGCCAGCAGCTTAGTTCAGGCGGGGACCGGGGAGCTGTTTTTT.

This chain uses TRBV25-1 with TRBJ1-1; D not certain. The germline V gene has CDR1 MGHDK and CDR2 SYGVNS. The CDR3 has 11 amino acids. Trimming removed 1 base from V and 7 bases from J, with 4 bases in between. In nucleotides, the CDR3 is TGTGCCAGCAGTGAATCCGGTGAAGCTTTCTTT. It translates to CASSESGEAFF.

The CDR3 sequence is CASSFTGTGYNSPLHF. CDR3 DNA sequence: TGTGCCAGCAGCTTTACCGGGACAGGGTATAATTCACCCCTCCACTTT. This chain uses TRBV5-4 with TRBJ1-6, with 9 bases aligning to TRBD1. Trimming removed 2 bases from V and 4 bases from J; junction bases left unmatched: 4. The length of the CDR3 is 16 residues. Looked up from germline, CDR1 is SGHNT and CDR2 is YYREEE (reference sequence).

The chain is built from TRBV24-1 and TRBJ2-1, with TRBD2 matching over 12 bases. V lost 7 bases to trimming and J lost 9 bases; unmatched junction nucleotides: 3. From germline, CDR1 is KGHDR and CDR2 SFDVKD. CDR3 length equals 13 residues. CDR3 DNA sequence: TGTGCCACCAGAGGACTAGCGGGATTTGAGCAGTTCTTC. Translation: CATRGLAGFEQFF.

The J gene is TRBJ1-4, the V gene TRBV9, with TRBD1 matching 9 bases. The CDR3 runs to 18 residues. The ends lost 4 bases at V and 0 bases at J; junction bases unmatched: 10. Germline CDR1 is SGDLS and CDR2 is YYNGEE. The CDR3 DNA sequence: TGTGCCAGCAGCCCAGGACAGGGGCGGGTTGCAACTAATGAAAAACTGTTTTTT. It specifies CASSPGQGRVATNEKLFF.

V and J are TRBV2 and TRBJ1-6; TRBD1 aligns across 7 bases. This CDR3 contains 21 residues. Germline V gene data show CDR1 as SNHLY and CDR2 as FYNNEI. After removal of 6 bases from V and 0 bases from J, the junction contained 20 bases not matched to a gene. CDR3 nucleotides: TGTGCCAGCAGAGGGGACGCGGAGGGGGCCTTGGTGGACTCCTATAATTCACCCCTCCACTTT. Protein: CASRGDAEGALVDSYNSPLHF.

The chain recombines TRBV28 with TRBJ2-7, with TRBD1 matching over 7 bases. V lost 7 bases to trimming and J lost 0 bases; unmatched junction nucleotides: 6. This CDR3 has 14 residues. Per germline, CDR1 MDHEN and CDR2 SYDVKM. CDR3 protein: CASTWDRSSYEQYF. As DNA, the CDR3 is TGTGCCAGCACCTGGGACAGAAGCTCCTACGAGCAGTACTTC.

This clone has more than one count but fewer than ten. The chain couples TRBV7-2 to TRBJ2-4, with 10 bases fitting TRBD1. Germline V gives CDR1 SGHTA, CDR2 FQGNSA. The CDR3 is made up of 16 amino acids. V lost 5 bases to trimming and J lost 1 base; unmatched junction nucleotides: 5. The CDR3 loop reads CASSPDRGPAKNIQYF. CDR3 nucleotides: TGTGCCAGCAGCCCCGACAGGGGGCCGGCCAAAAACATTCAGTACTTC.

This clone occurred once. The chain carries TRBV7-8 and TRBJ2-7; no clear D gene. V was pared by 4 bases and J by 5 bases, with 15 bases between. The germline gives CDR1 SGHVS, CDR2 FQNEAQ. The CDR3 runs 14 residues. CDR3 in amino acids: CASSSKFTVHEQYF. The DNA of the CDR3 is TGTGCCAGCAGCTCTAAATTTACGGTCCACGAGCAGTACTTC.

The chain has TRBV2 and TRBJ1-1; 7 bases fit TRBD1. Germline V CDR1 and CDR2: SNHLY, FYNNEI. V was clipped by 3 bases and J by 5 bases; unmatched bases: 6. The CDR3 is 14 residues long. CDR3 sequence (DNA): TGTGCCAGCAGTGATCGCACAGGGGAAACTGAAGCTTTCTTT. Its translation: CASSDRTGETEAFF.

This chain links TRBV6-2 or TRBV6-3 with TRBJ2-7; possibly TRBD2 for D (7 bases). Trimming left V 2 bases short and J 7 bases short, with 24 bases between. This CDR3 comprises 17 residues. Per germline, CDR1 MNHEY and CDR2 SVGEGT. The chain's CDR3 is CASSYVTGGRVLREQYF. DNA for the CDR3: TGTGCCAGCAGTTACGTGACGGGGGGCCGTGTTTTACGGGAGCAGTACTTC.

The chain recombines TRBV6-2 or TRBV6-3 with TRBJ2-2, with 8 bases matching TRBD2. Germline CDR1 MNHEY, CDR2 SVGEGT. This CDR3 is 15 amino acids long. V shed 0 bases and J 10 bases; nucleotides not matched to a gene: 7. The CDR3 nucleotides read TGTGCCAGCAGTTACTCGAGAGGGACTAGGGAGGAGCTGTTTTTT. Translating it yields CASSYSRGTREELFF.

The CDR3 DNA reads as TGTGCCAGCAGCCAAGGCCGGGACAGGGGTAGCCCCCAGCATTTT. It yields the protein CASSQGRDRGSPQHF. This chain uses TRBV3-1 (or the pseudogene TRBV3-2) with TRBJ1-5, with 10 bases fitting TRBD1. Germline trimming cut 1 base from V and 10 bases from J; bases unmatched to any gene: 7. Germline V gene lookup returns CDR1 LGHDT and CDR2 YNNKEL (reference sequence). The CDR3 contains 15 residues.

J is TRBJ2-1 and V is TRBV19; a possible D gene is TRBD1 (5 bases). The CDR3 is 16 amino acids. V was clipped by 2 bases and J by 4 bases, with 15 bases between them. The germline CDR1 and CDR2 sequences are LNHDA and SQIVND (reference sequence). The CDR3 coding sequence is TGTGCCAGTAGTATACGTCAACAGGCCCTATACAATGAGCAGTTCTTC. Translation gives CASSIRQQALYNEQFF.

The V call is TRBV28, the J call TRBJ2-5; 10 nucleotides agree with TRBD1. V lost 2 bases and J lost 5; bases outside the gene matches: 11. The CDR3 sequence is 17 residues long. Per the germline V gene, CDR1 is MDHEN and CDR2 is SYDVKM. The CDR3 reads CASSLRGQGRSGETQYF. CDR3 nucleotides: TGTGCCAGCAGTTTAAGGGGACAGGGGCGGTCCGGGGAGACCCAGTACTTC.

The gene calls are TRBV27 and TRBJ1-6, with unresolved D. The CDR3 length is 15 residues. V was shortened by 8 bases and J by 6 bases, with 17 bases between the two germline ends. Germline lookup yields CDR1 MNHEY and CDR2 SMNVEV (reference sequence). The DNA of the CDR3 is TGTGCCAGCGCCGCTTTTGTAGCGGTTAATTCACCCCTCCACTTT. Amino acids: CASAAFVAVNSPLHF.

The V and J genes are TRBV5-1 and TRBJ1-1, with D perhaps matching TRBD1 (6 bases). This CDR3 spans 15 amino acids. Germline loops: CDR1 SGHRS, CDR2 YFSETQ. Trimming took 4 bases from V and 4 from J, leaving 17 bases between them. This chain's CDR3 is CASSSRTVGVTEAFF. CDR3 DNA sequence: TGCGCCAGCAGCAGCCGGACAGTGGGGGTCACTGAAGCTTTCTTT.

The chain employs TRBV7-9 and TRBJ2-1; TRBD2 matches at 8 bases. Trimming took 2 bases from V and 8 from J; bases not matched to a gene: 5. From germline, CDR1 is SEHNR and CDR2 FQNEAQ (reference sequence). This CDR3 has 14 residues. The CDR3 coding sequence is TGTGCCAGCAGCTTATACGGGAGGGCCCATGAGCAGTTCTTC. Its translation is CASSLYGRAHEQFF.

The count of this clone is one. CDR3 residues: CASSIQDSNQPQHF. CDR3 nucleotides: TGTGCCAGTAGTATACAGGATAGCAATCAGCCCCAGCATTTT. The gene calls are TRBV19 and TRBJ1-5, with unresolved D. The CDR3 has 14 amino acids. The V gene lost 2 bases and the J gene lost 0 bases, with 5 bases spanning the gap. CDR1 LNHDA and CDR2 SQIVND come from the germline V gene (reference sequence).

The chain combines TRBV19 with TRBJ1-2; 9 bases are shared with TRBD1. J was trimmed by 6 bases and V by 3 bases; bases with no gene match: 8. Germline assignment: CDR1 LNHDA and CDR2 SQIVND (reference sequence). This CDR3 region has 15 residues. This CDR3 is CASSILDDRGNGYTF. The CDR3 DNA sequence: TGTGCCAGTAGTATCCTCGATGACAGGGGGAATGGCTACACCTTC.

A single count supports this clone. V is TRBV7-2 and J is TRBJ1-5; tentative D call: TRBD1 (6 bases). Trimming removed 3 bases from V and 4 bases from J, with 16 bases in between. Germline CDR1 reads SGHTA; CDR2 reads FQGNSA. This CDR3 contains 16 residues. CDR3 coding DNA: TGTGCCAGCAGCTTCGGTAGGACAGCAGGTAATCAGCCCCAGCATTTT. It is translated as CASSFGRTAGNQPQHF.

The chain couples TRBV27 to TRBJ1-4; D ambiguous. The CDR3 spans 15 residues. Germline CDR1 and CDR2: MNHEY and SMNVEV (reference sequence). Trimming pared 1 base from V and 8 bases from J, leaving 14 bases between. This CDR3 reads CASSLYGPVGEKLFF. CDR3 nucleotide sequence: TGTGCCAGCAGTTTATACGGCCCTGTCGGGGAAAAACTGTTTTTT.